A single sample is the source of the 22 T cell receptor beta chains below, sequenced in a study of metastatic and nonmetastatic thyroid tumors. TCRdb used MiXCR to call clones anew from the PCR reads. The sample consists of more than 8,500 clones, over 9.5% of them appearing once. Patients had received no treatment of any kind before thyroid surgery. Sequenced input: tumor tissue. The source is a female donor with papillary thyroid cancer or a benign thyroid nodule (not recorded which). Some clones in this sample may be carry-over from other donors' samples.

Sample share makes this clone large. This chain joins TRBV6-1 and TRBJ2-7; D call uncertain. Trimming removed 8 bases from V and 7 bases from J, with 15 bases in between. This CDR3 has 12 residues. Germline V lookup: CDR1 MNHNS, CDR2 SASEGT. The CDR3 loop is CASRVMGLEQYF. The CDR3 DNA reads as TGTGCCAGCCGGGTGATGGGTTTGGAGCAGTACTTC.

This clone was recorded a few times. CDR3 amino acids: CATSRDPVEELFF. CDR3 nucleotides: TGTGCCACCAGCAGAGATCCGGTCGAAGAACTGTTTTTT. The chain joins TRBV15 to TRBJ1-4; D not resolved. V was shortened by 0 bases and J by 12 bases, with 11 bases between the two germline ends. This CDR3 is 13 amino acids long. Germline V CDR1 and CDR2: LNHNV, YYDKDF (reference sequence).

There are many counts of this clone. V and J are TRBV14 and TRBJ2-5; 10 nucleotides line up with TRBD1. The CDR3 is made up of 16 amino acids. Germline values: CDR1 SGHDN, CDR2 FVKESK. Trimming cost V 3 bases and J 7 bases; bases outside gene matches: 11. CDR3 protein: CASSQARDRGSGTQYF. CDR3 sequence (DNA): TGTGCCAGCAGCCAGGCCCGGGACAGGGGTTCTGGGACCCAGTACTTC.

This clone was recorded at least ten times. The chain links TRBV18 to TRBJ1-1; D gene uncertain. Trimming stripped 2 bases from V and 1 base from J, with 5 bases between. The germline V gene encodes CDR1 KGHSH and CDR2 LQKENI. The length of the CDR3 is 13 residues. The CDR3, as DNA: TGTGCCAGCTCACCATACTGGAACACTGAAGCTTTCTTT. Translated: CASSPYWNTEAFF.

This clone is termed medium-sized. The J gene is TRBJ1-2, the V gene TRBV6-5; D not certain. The CDR3 contains 13 residues. V was pared by 0 bases and J by 4 bases, with 6 bases between. In germline, CDR1 is MNHEY, CDR2 SVGAGI. CDR3 coding DNA: TGTGCCAGCAGTTACTCCGGGGTCTATGGCTACACCTTC. Protein: CASSYSGVYGYTF.

This clone occurred many times. The chain couples TRBV9 to TRBJ1-4; the D gene is possibly TRBD1 (6 bases). CDR1 is SGDLS, CDR2 YYNGEE, per germline. This CDR3 has 16 amino acids. Trimming pared 0 bases from V and 5 bases from J, leaving 14 bases between. The CDR3 here is CASSVGSGGLNEKLFF. CDR3 bases: TGTGCCAGCAGCGTAGGGTCGGGGGGCCTGAATGAAAAACTGTTTTTT.

This chain connects TRBV6-1 to TRBJ2-2; TRBD1 aligns across 8 bases. Per the germline V gene, CDR1 is MNHNS and CDR2 is SASEGT. The CDR3 is 15 residues long. Trimming took 6 bases from V and 3 from J; bases not matched to a gene: 6. The CDR3 coding sequence is TGTGCCAGCAGGGACTTGACAGGGGACACCGGGGAGCTGTTTTTT. This gives the protein CASRDLTGDTGELFF.

This clone rates as medium-sized. The CDR3 is CASKEGAQGNSPLHF. The CDR3 DNA is TGTGCCAGCAAGGAGGGGGCGCAGGGTAATTCACCCCTCCACTTT. The gene calls are TRBV2 and TRBJ1-6; TRBD1 agrees at 7 bases. Looked up from germline, CDR1 is SNHLY and CDR2 is FYNNEI. CDR3 size: 15 residues. Trimming at V came to 7 bases and at J to 6 bases, leaving 9 bases not matched to a gene.

This clone was found many times. The V gene is TRBV7-6, the J gene TRBJ2-2; possible D gene TRBD2, 7 bases. The CDR3 is made up of 16 amino acids. V lost 7 bases, J lost 6 bases, and 21 bases lay in between. The germline gives CDR1 SGHVS, CDR2 FNYEAQ. The CDR3 reads CASKPSGGVVPGELFF. CDR3 nucleotides: TGTGCCAGCAAACCGTCGGGGGGCGTCGTGCCCGGGGAGCTGTTTTTT.

This clone was found many times. The chain is built from TRBV7-6 and TRBJ2-1; unclear D gene. Germline V gene lookup returns CDR1 SGHVS and CDR2 FNYEAQ. This CDR3 has 13 amino acids. Trimming pared 2 bases from V and 9 bases from J, leaving 11 bases between. The DNA for the CDR3 is TGTGCCAGCAGCTTATCTGGGCTGGGTGAGCAGTTCTTC. Amino acid sequence: CASSLSGLGEQFF.

The J gene is TRBJ2-5, the V gene TRBV27; TRBD2 matches 10 bases. The end of the DNA fits TRBJ2-1 better, so the J call may be wrong. The CDR3 sequence is 14 residues long. Looked up from germline, CDR1 is MNHEY and CDR2 is SMNVEV (reference sequence). CDR3 protein: CASRRAGGRNEQFF. The CDR3 DNA is TGTGCCAGCAGACGAGCGGGAGGGCGTAATGAGCAGTTCTTC.

There are many counts of this clone. The chain combines TRBV15 with TRBJ2-7; D is possibly TRBD1 (6 bases). Germline CDR1 and CDR2: LNHNV and YYDKDF (reference sequence). The CDR3 covers 15 residues. Trimming shortened V by 9 bases and J by 0 bases, and 18 bases separated the two germline ends. CDR3 nucleotides: TGTGCCACGAGACGAGGGGACACCGACTCCTACGAGCAGTACTTC. Its protein product is CATRRGDTDSYEQYF.

This clone was seen a few times. With a much larger clone just one base away, this may be a read error. Other DNA variants within this sample encode the same CDR3. DNA of the CDR3: TGCGCCAGCAGCCAAGTTAGGGGTTTGGGGGAGCAGTTCTTC. It codes for CASSQVRGLGEQFF. The chain carries TRBV3-1 and TRBJ2-1; perhaps TRBD1 as D (5 bases). The germline V gene has CDR1 LGHDT and CDR2 YNNKEL (reference sequence). This CDR3 is 14 amino acids long.

A remark on this clone: One base away lies a much larger clone, so this may be a sequencing read error. The chain is built from TRBV5-6 and TRBJ2-2, with TRBD2 as a possible D gene (6 bases). The germline V gene encodes CDR1 SGHDT and CDR2 YYEEEE. The CDR3 extends over 13 amino acids. CDR3 protein: CVSSLARFGGLFF. CDR3 bases: TGTGTCAGCAGCTTGGCCCGTTTCGGGGGGCTGTTTTTT.

In its sample, this clone is medium-sized. This chain connects TRBV19 to TRBJ1-5; TRBD1 matches 9 bases. There are 14 residues in the CDR3. J gave up 11 bases and V 4 bases, and 9 bases lay outside the gene matches. Germline loops: CDR1 LNHDA, CDR2 SQIVND (reference sequence). CDR3 in DNA: TGTGCCAGTAGTAACCTGGACAGGGGTCTAGCCCAGCATTTT. Translation gives CASSNLDRGLAQHF.

This clone was recorded many times. V usage is TRBV30 and J usage is TRBJ2-1, with 10 bases identical to TRBD2. V was pared by 2 bases and J by 5 bases, with 6 bases of the junction left unmatched. The CDR3 loop spans 15 amino acids. CDR1 and CDR2 from the germline V gene are GTSNPN and SVGIG (reference sequence). As DNA, the CDR3 is TGTGCCTGGAGTAGACCGGGGACTAGCGACAATGAGCAGTTCTTC. It is translated as CAWSRPGTSDNEQFF.

This clone is medium-sized by share. The J gene is TRBJ1-2, the V gene TRBV6-1, with a weak D call TRBD1 (5 bases). Per the germline V gene, CDR1 is MNHNS and CDR2 is SASEGT. V lost 5 bases, J lost 4 bases, and 8 bases lay in between. The CDR3 consists of 12 residues. The CDR3 is CASSSGSYGYTF. CDR3 coding DNA: TGTGCCAGCAGTTCAGGGAGCTATGGCTACACCTTC.

This clone counts as medium-sized. CDR3 in DNA: TGTGCCAGCAGTTATGCAGGGAACCGAAATGAGCAGTTCTTC. It translates to CASSYAGNRNEQFF. The chain links TRBV27 to TRBJ2-1, with D possibly TRBD1 on 5 matching bases. V lost 4 bases and J 7 bases, leaving 14 bases between the germline ends. The CDR3 loop spans 14 amino acids. CDR1 and CDR2 from the germline V gene are MNHEY and SMNVEV (reference sequence).

In its sample, this clone ranks as medium-sized. The DNA of the CDR3 is TGTGCCACCAGTGATCCCGGGACAACCTATGGCTACACCTTC. Its protein is CATSDPGTTYGYTF. V and J are TRBV24-1 and TRBJ1-2; D perhaps matches TRBD1 (6 bases). The CDR3 runs 14 residues. Trimming pared 3 bases from V and 4 bases from J, leaving 11 bases between. Germline CDR1 reads KGHDR; CDR2 reads SFDVKD.

This clone was counted many times. The chain uses TRBV18 and TRBJ2-7; D uncertain. The V gene's germline CDR1 is KGHSH and CDR2 LQKENI. Trimming stripped 4 bases from V and 4 bases from J, with 14 bases between. The CDR3 sequence is 14 residues long. CDR3 DNA sequence: TGTGCCAGCTCACGGACCGGGTCGACATACGAGCAGTACTTC. It yields the protein CASSRTGSTYEQYF.

This chain joins TRBV12-3 or TRBV12-4 and TRBJ2-1, with no clear D. The CDR3 has 14 residues. Trimming removed 3 bases from V and 2 bases from J, with 8 bases in between. CDR3 nucleotide sequence: TGTGCCAGCAGTTTTTGGGCAGCCTACAATGAGCAGTTCTTC. Translating gives CASSFWAAYNEQFF.

At least ten counts were recorded for this clone. V is TRBV10-3 and J is TRBJ1-5, with D tentatively TRBD1 (6 bases). Looked up from germline, CDR1 is ENHRY and CDR2 is SYGVKD. CDR3 size: 15 residues. Trimming cost V 10 bases and J 4 bases, with 20 bases left between them. CDR3 sequence: CATGAGTETNQPQHF. The DNA for the CDR3 is TGTGCCACAGGGGCTGGGACGGAGACTAATCAGCCCCAGCATTTT.